The clone carrying this T cell receptor beta chain has more than one count but fewer than ten. Its antigen is not known. This sample stems from a study of Graves' ophthalmopathy and Graves' hyperthyroidism. The source of the PBMCs was about 10 ml of fresh peripheral blood. Germline V gene sequence: CDR1 MNHNS, CDR2 SASEGT. Trimming removed 3 bases from V and 5 bases from J, with 11 bases in between. The CDR3 runs 13 residues. RNA transcripts served as template for amplifying TCR beta CDR3 sequences. HTBI primers primed a first-round RT-PCR, and a second-round multiplex PCR followed. Each CDR3 protein gets one entry after TCRdb re-called the multiplex PCR reads with MiXCR. The sample lists about half a million distinct CDR3 sequences; over 13% were seen once. Whole-study findings and limits: Most expanded clonotypes in thyroid above 0.001 frequency also showed up in blood. The model reached approximately 71% sensitivity and approximately 72% specificity for predicting ophthalmopathy progression.

The chain combines TRBV6-1 with TRBJ2-7; tentatively, D is TRBD1 or TRBD2 (6 bases each). The TCR originated in a woman aged 25-40 years with Graves' ophthalmopathy. The sequenced sample consisted of blood. The CDR3 DNA follows: TGTGCCAGCAGTGATAAAGGGGGGAACGAGCAGTACTTC. Its protein is CASSDKGGNEQYF.